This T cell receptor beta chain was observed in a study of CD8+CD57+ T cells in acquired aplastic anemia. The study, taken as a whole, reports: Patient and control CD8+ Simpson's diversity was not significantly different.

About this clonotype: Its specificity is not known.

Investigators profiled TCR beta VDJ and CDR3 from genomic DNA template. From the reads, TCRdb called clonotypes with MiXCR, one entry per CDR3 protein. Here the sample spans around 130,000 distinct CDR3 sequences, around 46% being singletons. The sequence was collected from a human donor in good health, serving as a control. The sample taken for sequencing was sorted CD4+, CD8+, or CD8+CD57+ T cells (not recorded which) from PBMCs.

Here the CDR3 reads CSVATGSRGYTF. As DNA, the CDR3 is TGCAGCGTCGCGACAGGGTCGCGTGGCTACACCTTC. The chain joins TRBV29-1 to TRBJ1-2; 7 bases match TRBD1. V was pared by 6 bases and J by 7 bases, with 8 bases of the junction left unmatched. Germline V lookup: CDR1 SQVTM, CDR2 ANQGSEA. CDR3 size: 12 residues.